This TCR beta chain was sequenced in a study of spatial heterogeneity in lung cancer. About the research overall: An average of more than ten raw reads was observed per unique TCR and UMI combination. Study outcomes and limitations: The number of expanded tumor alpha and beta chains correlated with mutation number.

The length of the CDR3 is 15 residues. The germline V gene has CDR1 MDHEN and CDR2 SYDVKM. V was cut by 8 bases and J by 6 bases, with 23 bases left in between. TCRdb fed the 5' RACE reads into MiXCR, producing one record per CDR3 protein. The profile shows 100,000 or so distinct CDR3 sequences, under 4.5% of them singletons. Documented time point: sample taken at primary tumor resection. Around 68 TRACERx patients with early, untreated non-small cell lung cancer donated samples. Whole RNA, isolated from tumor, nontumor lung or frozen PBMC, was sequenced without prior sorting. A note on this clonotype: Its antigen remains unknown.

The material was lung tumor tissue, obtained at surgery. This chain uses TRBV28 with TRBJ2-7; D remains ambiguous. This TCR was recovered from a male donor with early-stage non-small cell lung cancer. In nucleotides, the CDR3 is TGTGCCAGCGGCAGGCAGGATGGCTTCTTGGGCGAGCAGTACTTC. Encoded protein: CASGRQDGFLGEQYF.